One and the same sample provided the 4 T cell receptor beta chains below, sequenced in a study of blood T cell repertoires in COVID-19. Libraries were prepared by immunoSEQ multiplex PCR; TCRdb keeps only in-frame clonotypes and omits some of them. The table lists around 430,000 clones, approximately 90% of them singletons. The sequenced sample consisted of PBMCs or T cells enriched from blood (not recorded which). The receptors here all came from a woman between 50 and 59 years old who had recovered from COVID-19.

This chain uses TRBV19 with TRBJ1-6; D is perhaps TRBD1 (6 bases). Deletions cut 4 bases from V and 4 bases from J, with 14 bases between. Germline loops: CDR1 LNHDA, CDR2 SQIVND (reference sequence). The CDR3 spans 16 residues. The CDR3 reads CASSTWDTRYNSPLHF. The DNA of the CDR3 is TGTGCCAGTAGTACCTGGGACACCCGGTATAATTCACCCCTCCACTTT.

The chain has TRBV3-1 (or the pseudogene TRBV3-2) and TRBJ2-3; 9 positions agree with TRBD1. The CDR3 covers 17 residues. The germline V gene has CDR1 LGHDT and CDR2 YNNKEL (reference sequence). V lost 2 bases to trimming and J lost 2 bases; unmatched junction nucleotides: 8. The CDR3 protein is CASSQTWGTGHTDTQYF. The CDR3, as DNA: TGTGCCAGCAGCCAAACCTGGGGGACAGGGCACACAGATACGCAGTATTTT.

The rearrangement joins TRBV7-3 to TRBJ1-2; a weak D match, TRBD1 (6 bases). V gave up 5 bases and J gave up 8 bases, with 15 bases separating them. This CDR3 region has 13 residues. Germline assignment: CDR1 SGHTA and CDR2 FQGTGA. The CDR3 is CASSDQGYRGYTF. The CDR3 coding sequence is TGTGCCAGCAGCGATCAGGGGTATAGAGGCTACACCTTC.

The genes are TRBV7-6 and TRBJ2-5; 7 positions agree with TRBD1. J lost 6 bases, V lost 5 bases, and 6 bases had no gene match. The length of the CDR3 is 13 residues. Germline CDR1 reads SGHVS; CDR2 reads FNYEAQ. CDR3 DNA sequence: TGTGCCAGCAGCATGACAGGGCTCCAGACCCAGTACTTC. Translating it yields CASSMTGLQTQYF.